The 30 T cell receptor beta chains in this list originate from one sample, sequenced in a study of T cell repertoires in cytomegalovirus infection. TCRdb redid the calling of the reads with MiXCR, one entry per CDR3 protein. The sample lists just over 300,000 distinct CDR3 sequences; about 17% were seen once. What was sequenced was PBMCs. The receptors come from a human donor in good health (CMV status not recorded). Some clones in this sample may be carry-over from other donors' samples.

The chain recombines TRBV7-9 with TRBJ1-1; tentatively, D is TRBD1 (6 bases). The CDR3 contains 15 residues. In germline, CDR1 is SEHNR, CDR2 FQNEAQ (reference sequence). Trimming took 2 bases from V and 3 from J, leaving 13 bases between them. The CDR3: CASSLLGGADTEAFF. The CDR3 coding sequence is TGTGCCAGCAGCTTACTGGGGGGGGCTGACACTGAAGCTTTCTTT. The variable domain in full, with the rest retrieved from reference TRBV7-9 and TRBJ1-1, is DTGVSQNPRHKITKRGQNVTFRCDPISEHNRLYWYRQTLGQGPEFLTYFQNEAQLEKSRLLSDRFSAERPKGSFSTLEIQRTEQGDSAMYLCASSLLGGADTEAFFGQGTRLTVV.

This clonotype showed up just a few times. This sequence joins TRBV7-9 and TRBJ1-1; D ambiguous. The CDR3 is 12 residues long. Trimming removed 5 bases at V and 5 bases at J, with 9 bases between. Germline V gives CDR1 SEHNR, CDR2 FQNEAQ (reference sequence). The DNA of the CDR3 is TGTGCCAGCAGCCGAGGCCCAACTGAAGCTTTCTTT. Translated: CASSRGPTEAFF.

This clonotype has at least ten counts. CDR3 DNA: TGTGCCAGCAGCCCAGGGGGGGGAAACACCATATATTTT. It encodes CASSPGGGNTIYF. V is TRBV11-3 and J is TRBJ1-3, with 7 bases identical to TRBD1. V lost 5 bases and J lost 4; bases outside the gene matches: 2. The CDR3 runs 13 residues. Germline V gene data show CDR1 as SGHNT and CDR2 as YENEEA.

Only a few counts were recorded for this clonotype. CDR3: CSARVSGGEETQYF. The CDR3 coding sequence is TGCAGTGCTAGAGTGTCGGGGGGCGAAGAGACCCAGTACTTC. J is TRBJ2-5 and V is TRBV20-1, with D possibly being TRBD2 (7 bases). The V gene lost 1 base and the J gene lost 3 bases, with 12 bases spanning the gap. CDR1 and CDR2 (germline): DFQATT, SNEGSKA (reference sequence). CDR3 length: 14 amino acids.

This clonotype was picked up many times. The V gene is TRBV19, the J gene TRBJ2-1; possible D gene TRBD1, 6 bases. The CDR3 totals 15 residues. Germline V gives CDR1 LNHDA, CDR2 SQIVND (reference sequence). V gave up 5 bases and J gave up 2 bases, with 13 bases separating them. CDR3 region: CASSLRQVTYNEQFF. The CDR3 bases are TGTGCCAGTAGTCTTCGACAGGTAACCTACAATGAGCAGTTCTTC.

CDR3 in amino acids: CASARLAGGYEQYF. The CDR3 DNA sequence: TGTGCCAGCGCAAGACTAGCGGGGGGCTACGAGCAGTACTTC. This rearrangement joins TRBV2 to TRBJ2-7; 13 nucleotides agree with TRBD2. V lost 8 bases to trimming and J lost 3 bases; unmatched junction nucleotides: 4. There are 14 residues in the CDR3. Per germline, CDR1 SNHLY and CDR2 FYNNEI.

The gene calls are TRBV27 and TRBJ2-7; a weak D match, TRBD2 (5 bases). This CDR3 has 16 amino acids. Trimming pared 2 bases from V and 1 base from J, leaving 15 bases between. CDR1 and CDR2 (germline): MNHEY, SMNVEV (reference sequence). CDR3: CASSLPLLRTSYEQYF. The CDR3 region has the DNA TGTGCCAGCAGTTTACCGTTGTTAAGGACTTCCTACGAGCAGTACTTC.

The chain links TRBV5-1 to TRBJ2-7; D is undetermined. The CDR3 contains 15 residues. The germline CDR1 and CDR2 sequences are SGHRS and YFSETQ. V was trimmed by 5 bases and J by 3 bases, leaving 18 bases between them. CDR3 nucleotide sequence: TGCGCCAGCAGTTTCGGCTGGGAATATAACTACGAGCAGTACTTC. Translating it yields CASSFGWEYNYEQYF.

This clonotype has a count of ten or more. V usage is TRBV27 and J usage is TRBJ1-5, with D possibly being TRBD1 (5 bases). The CDR3 contains 13 residues. Trimming removed 4 bases from V and 4 bases from J, with 8 bases in between. Germline V gives CDR1 MNHEY, CDR2 SMNVEV (reference sequence). The CDR3 reads CASSYDSNQPQHF. In nucleotides, the CDR3 is TGTGCCAGCAGTTATGACAGTAATCAGCCCCAGCATTTT.

CDR3 region: CASSQERWQKNTEAFF. The CDR3 coding sequence is TGCGCCAGCAGCCAAGAAAGGTGGCAAAAGAACACTGAAGCTTTCTTT. The genes are TRBV4-3 and TRBJ1-1; D ambiguous. V was shortened by 0 bases and J by 1 base, with 12 bases between the two germline ends. This CDR3 comprises 16 residues. The germline CDR1 and CDR2 sequences are LGHNA and YSLEER.

This clonotype has only a few counts. This sequence joins TRBV20-1 and TRBJ1-5; 7 bases line up with TRBD1. With V trimmed by 4 bases and J by 5 bases, 8 bases remained unmatched. CDR1 is DFQATT, CDR2 SNEGSKA, per germline (reference sequence). CDR3 length equals 14 residues. CDR3 sequence reads: CSATTGTVDQPQHF. The CDR3 nucleotides read TGCAGTGCTACCACTGGGACAGTGGATCAGCCCCAGCATTTT.

This chain joins TRBV2 and TRBJ2-2, with D perhaps matching TRBD1 or TRBD2 (5 bases each). Between the trimmed V and J ends, which lost 2 bases and 5 bases, there was a span of 12 bases. Germline V gene data show CDR1 as SNHLY and CDR2 as FYNNEI. This CDR3 is built from 15 residues. The CDR3 protein is CASSELEGFTGELFF. Here the CDR3 DNA reads TGTGCCAGCAGTGAACTAGAGGGGTTTACCGGGGAGCTGTTTTTT.

This clonotype was observed a handful of times. V is TRBV12-3 or TRBV12-4 and J is TRBJ2-5; TRBD2 aligns across 10 bases. The CDR3 loop spans 15 amino acids. Losses at the gene ends were 7 bases for V and 1 base for J; bases not matched to a gene: 6. CDR3 in DNA: TGTGCCAGCACCTTGAGCGGGGGGGCCCAAGAGACCCAGTACTTC. It encodes CASTLSGGAQETQYF.

V is TRBV29-1 and J is TRBJ2-2; a possible D gene is TRBD2 (6 bases). From germline, CDR1 is SQVTM and CDR2 ANQGSEA. V lost 4 bases and J 3 bases, leaving 12 bases between the germline ends. There are 14 residues in the CDR3. The chain's CDR3 is CSVGRGTDTGELFF. The CDR3 nucleotides read TGCAGCGTTGGTCGGGGGACGGACACCGGGGAGCTGTTTTTT.

CDR3 DNA: TGTGCCAGCGGGTTTGTGGGACAGGGATACTACGAGCAGTACTTC. Protein sequence: CASGFVGQGYYEQYF. This sequence joins TRBV3-1 and TRBJ2-7; 9 nucleotides agree with TRBD1. With 8 bases clipped from V and 3 bases from J, the junction kept 11 bases outside the gene matches. The germline V gene has CDR1 LGHDT and CDR2 YNNKEL (reference sequence). The CDR3 runs to 15 residues.

This clonotype was detected many times. The rearrangement uses TRBV10-3 and TRBJ2-1; 15 bases are a match to TRBD2. In germline, CDR1 is ENHRY, CDR2 SYGVKD. The CDR3 is made up of 15 amino acids. Trimming cost V 11 bases and J 10 bases; bases outside gene matches: 12. DNA for the CDR3: TGTGCCTCGAGGACTAGCGGGGGGGTCACTCCGGAGCAGTTCTTC. It encodes CASRTSGGVTPEQFF.

J is TRBJ1-6 and V is TRBV28; possibly TRBD1 for D (5 bases). V lost 4 bases and J lost 7, with 14 bases in between. The CDR3 contains 15 residues. Germline CDR1 MDHEN, CDR2 SYDVKM. CDR3 DNA: TGTGCCAGCAGTTCCGGACACTCCAGGAATTCACCCCTCCACTTT. This codes for CASSSGHSRNSPLHF.

At least ten counts were recorded for this clonotype. V gene TRBV7-2 combines with J gene TRBJ1-6, with D possibly being TRBD1 (5 bases). V was shortened by 3 bases and J by 7 bases, with 10 bases between the two germline ends. This CDR3 contains 14 residues. Germline CDR1 SGHTA, CDR2 FQGNSA. Written as DNA, the CDR3 is TGTGCCAGCAGCTTTGGCAGGGAAAATTCACCCCTCCACTTT. Amino acids: CASSFGRENSPLHF.

Ten or more counts support this clonotype. The V call is TRBV7-2, the J call TRBJ2-7, with D perhaps TRBD1 (6 bases). The V end lost 5 bases, the J end lost 2 bases, and 16 bases lay between the germline ends. Germline CDR1 is SGHTA and CDR2 is FQGNSA. The CDR3 covers 15 residues. CDR3 coding DNA: TGTGCCAGCAGCCTTAATTACAGGGAGACCTACGAGCAGTACTTC. Protein sequence: CASSLNYRETYEQYF.

The chain is built from TRBV19 and TRBJ2-1; D is unresolved. The CDR3 covers 13 residues. Between the trimmed V and J ends, which lost 4 bases and 4 bases, there was a span of 8 bases. Germline CDR1 and CDR2: LNHDA and SQIVND (reference sequence). CDR3 loop: CASSSARYNEQFF. The CDR3 DNA reads as TGTGCCAGTAGTAGTGCTCGGTACAATGAGCAGTTCTTC.

This clonotype has ten or more counts. The chain links TRBV7-2 to TRBJ2-4, with 9 bases aligning to TRBD1. The germline CDR1 and CDR2 sequences are SGHTA and FQGNSA. This CDR3 region has 16 residues. The V and J ends lost 2 bases and 7 bases, in that order; junction bases with no gene match: 9. The CDR3 DNA reads TGTGCCAGCAGCTTATCTGGTGGACAGGGGTGGAACATTCAGTACTTC. Its protein product is CASSLSGGQGWNIQYF.

This clonotype was seen many times. The V and J genes are TRBV28 and TRBJ1-5, with D possibly being TRBD1 (6 bases). Germline V gene sequence: CDR1 MDHEN, CDR2 SYDVKM. CDR3 length equals 14 residues. Trimming removed 6 bases at V and 4 bases at J, with 13 bases between. The CDR3 region has the DNA TGTGCCAGCAGGGGGGCGGGTTCAAATCAGCCCCAGCATTTT. Its protein is CASRGAGSNQPQHF.

This clonotype was observed at least ten times. This rearrangement joins TRBV4-1 to TRBJ2-1; 9 nucleotides agree with TRBD2. The CDR3 length is 16 residues. CDR1 and CDR2 from the germline V gene are MGHRA and YSYEKL. The V gene end was trimmed by 0 bases and the J gene end by 3 bases; junction bases not matched to a gene: 3. CDR3 DNA: TGCGCCAGCAGCCAAGAGGGACTAGCCATCTACAATGAGCAGTTCTTC. It translates to CASSQEGLAIYNEQFF.

This rearrangement joins TRBV19 to TRBJ1-2; D is ambiguous. Trimming took off 5 bases at V and 4 bases at J, with 11 bases between the two ends. This CDR3 has 13 residues. Germline V CDR1 and CDR2: LNHDA, SQIVND (reference sequence). This chain's CDR3 is CASSSAVRYGYTF. The CDR3 DNA reads as TGTGCCAGTAGTTCGGCCGTTCGCTATGGCTACACCTTC. Filled out from reference TRBV19 and TRBJ1-2, the complete variable domain reads DGGITQSPKYLFRKEGQNVTLSCEQNLNHDAMYWYRQDPGQGLRLIYYSQIVNDFQKGDIAEGYSVSREKKESFPLTVTSAQKNPTAFYLCASSSAVRYGYTFGSGTRLTVV.

The chain combines TRBV7-6 with TRBJ2-7; D is uncertain. Trimming removed 1 base at V and 4 bases at J, with 11 bases between. CDR3 length: 14 amino acids. Germline V gene lookup returns CDR1 SGHVS and CDR2 FNYEAQ. CDR3 protein: CASSLGRGLYEQYF. CDR3 DNA: TGTGCCAGCAGCTTAGGCCGCGGCCTTTACGAGCAGTACTTC. Filled out from reference TRBV7-6 and TRBJ2-7, the complete variable domain reads GAGVSQSPRYKVTKRGQDVALRCDPISGHVSLYWYRQALGQGPEFLTYFNYEAQQDKSGLPNDRFSAERPEGSISTLTIQRTEQRDSAMYRCASSLGRGLYEQYFGPGTRLTVT.

Only a few counts were recorded for this clonotype. V and J are TRBV5-4 and TRBJ1-2; possibly TRBD1 for D (6 bases). The germline CDR1 and CDR2 sequences are SGHNT and YYREEE (reference sequence). The CDR3 is 17 residues long. V shed 0 bases and J shed 1 base, with 16 bases lying between them. The CDR3 sequence: CASSLDLGRTDNYGYTF. The CDR3 DNA reads as TGTGCCAGCAGCTTGGATCTAGGCCGGACAGATAACTATGGCTACACCTTC.

This clonotype was recorded a few times. The chain is built from TRBV6-1 and TRBJ1-2, with 11 bases identical to TRBD1. This CDR3 contains 14 residues. Looked up from germline, CDR1 is MNHNS and CDR2 is SASEGT. Losses at the gene ends were 6 bases for V and 4 bases for J; bases not matched to a gene: 4. This CDR3 is CASRGDRGGYGYTF. The CDR3 DNA reads TGTGCCAGCAGAGGGGACAGGGGGGGCTATGGCTACACCTTC.

This chain connects TRBV20-1 to TRBJ1-5, with a possible D match to TRBD1 (5 bases). Germline V CDR1 and CDR2: DFQATT, SNEGSKA (reference sequence). The V end was cut by 3 bases, the J end by 0 bases, with 9 bases between. CDR3 size: 14 residues. The CDR3 spells CSASGANSNQPQHF. The CDR3 DNA follows: TGCAGTGCTAGTGGGGCAAATAGCAATCAGCCCCAGCATTTT.

This clonotype was recorded many times. J is TRBJ2-1 and V is TRBV19; D gene uncertain. CDR1 and CDR2 (germline): LNHDA, SQIVND (reference sequence). CDR3 length equals 12 residues. With 1 base removed from V and 10 bases from J, the gap between germline ends came to 8 bases. CDR3 nucleotide sequence: TGTGCCAGTAGTATAGTAGCCGGGGAGCAGTTCTTC. Translation: CASSIVAGEQFF. The variable domain in full, completed from reference TRBV19 and TRBJ2-1, reads DGGITQSPKYLFRKEGQNVTLSCEQNLNHDAMYWYRQDPGQGLRLIYYSQIVNDFQKGDIAEGYSVSREKKESFPLTVTSAQKNPTAFYLCASSIVAGEQFFGPGTRLTVL.

This clonotype was seen repeatedly, ten times or more. CDR3: CASSQRGTSGLTGELFF. The CDR3 nucleotides are TGTGCCAGCAGCCAACGTGGGACTAGCGGACTCACCGGGGAGCTGTTTTTT. The V and J genes are TRBV7-2 and TRBJ2-2; 11 bases fit TRBD2. There are 17 residues in the CDR3. Germline V gene sequence: CDR1 SGHTA, CDR2 FQGNSA. The trim removed 5 bases at V and 4 bases at J, leaving 9 bases unmatched.